This T cell receptor beta chain was sequenced in a study of Graves' ophthalmopathy and Graves' hyperthyroidism. Study summary: Peripheral blood (taken before any treatment) was collected at initial diagnosis.

TCR beta CDR3 regions were amplified from RNA transcripts. Following a first-round RT-PCR that used HTBI primers, a second-round multiplex PCR was carried out. TCRdb recomputed calls from the multiplex PCR reads with MiXCR, one row per CDR3 protein. The table records 200,000 to 300,000 distinct CDR3 sequences, 45% of them present only once. The ends were cut back, 1 base at V and 4 bases at J, with 16 bases in the middle. CDR1 is SGHVS, CDR2 FNYEAQ, per germline. The CDR3 runs to 17 residues. Fresh peripheral blood, about 10 ml, was the PBMC source. The gene calls are TRBV7-6 and TRBJ2-2, with D perhaps matching TRBD1 or TRBD2 (5 bases each). The clonotype was recovered from an adult man with Graves' ophthalmopathy. Sequences were obtained from peripheral blood. The CDR3 nucleotides are TGTGCCAGCAGCTTAGGAGGGGCAGAATCGGGCACCGGGGAGCTGTTTTTT. Its protein is CASSLGGAESGTGELFF. The entire variable domain, with the rest obtained from reference TRBV7-6 and TRBJ2-2, is as follows: GAGVSQSPRYKVTKRGQDVALRCDPISGHVSLYWYRQALGQGPEFLTYFNYEAQQDKSGLPNDRFSAERPEGSISTLTIQRTEQRDSAMYRCASSLGGAESGTGELFFGEGSRLTVL.